These T cell receptor beta chains were read from a single sample in a study of T cell repertoires in cytomegalovirus infection. TCRdb itself ran the reads through MiXCR, one entry per CDR3 protein. The repertoire holds around 71,000 distinct CDR3 sequences, with 20% to 25% as singletons. Their target antigens are unknown. The sample was CD8+ T cells from cultured PBMCs, taken from culture after CMV antigen stimulation. These receptors all come from a human donor in good health (CMV status not recorded). Some clones in this sample may be carry-over from other donors' samples. The CDR3 runs from the conserved cysteine through the conserved F or W. The D gene is left open where the match is weak. Size is stated for part of the rows, as once, few or many counts, or as a class when the clone is expanded.

TRBD1,few,TRBJ2-7,TRBV27,TGTGCCAGCAGTCCCCCGGACAGGTACTACGAGCAGTACTTC,CASSPPDRYYEQYF
TRBD1,-,TRBJ1-2,TRBV20-1,TGCAGTGCCAGGGACAGGGGTGGATATGGCTACACCTTC,CSARDRGGYGYTF
TRBD1,-,TRBJ1-1,TRBV12-3/TRBV12-4,TGTGCCAGCAGACCAGGGGGGCCTGAAGCTTTCTTT,CASRPGGPEAFF
-,-,TRBJ1-2,TRBV4-1,TGCGCCAGCAGCCAGCGAAACTACTATGGCTACACCTTC,CASSQRNYYGYTF
TRBD2,-,TRBJ2-7,TRBV19,TGTGCCAGTAGTACCGTATTCGTCGGACTAGCGGGGACCTACGAGCAGTACTTC,CASSTVFVGLAGTYEQYF
-,-,TRBJ2-3,TRBV12-3/TRBV12-4,TGTGCCAGCAGTTCGAGGATAAGAGAAGATACGCAGTATTTT,CASSSRIREDTQYF
-,few,TRBJ2-3,TRBV7-9,TGTGCCAGCAGCTCTACAGCGAGGCATACGCAGTATTTT,CASSSTARHTQYF
-,-,TRBJ2-7,TRBV15,TGTGCCACCAGCAGAGCCCCGATTCCCGAGCAGTACTTC,CATSRAPIPEQYF
-,-,TRBJ1-5,TRBV19,TGTGCCAGTAGTAATCAACCTTACAATCAGCCCCAGCATTTT,CASSNQPYNQPQHF
TRBD1,-,TRBJ1-2,TRBV19,TGTGCCAGTACTACAACAGGGGCGACGGGCTACACCTTC,CASTTTGATGYTF
TRBD1,few,TRBJ1-3,TRBV7-2,TGTGCCAGCAGCTTAGGAGACAGGGTTGGAAACACCATATATTTT,CASSLGDRVGNTIYF
-,-,TRBJ1-1,TRBV19,TGTGCCAGTAGGATGGGACGGAGCACTGAAGCTTTCTTT,CASRMGRSTEAFF
-,-,TRBJ1-2,TRBV5-1,TGCGCCAGCAGCCCCCGGGGGAGCTCTGGCTATGGCTACACCTTC,CASSPRGSSGYGYTF
-,few,TRBJ2-7,TRBV6-2/TRBV6-3,TGTGCCAGCACCACGGCGAGGGAGCAGTACTTC,CASTTAREQYF
-,-,TRBJ1-1,TRBV7-2,TGTGCCAGCAGCTTAGCGGCGGTCGGAAACACTGAAGCTTTCTTT,CASSLAAVGNTEAFF